These 21 T cell receptor beta chains were all obtained from the same sample, sequenced in a study of shared clonotypes between healthy human individuals. As defined, naive CD8 cells were CD45RO-negative and positively selected for CCR7, with terminally differentiated effector memory CD45RA+ cells excluded. The assay was immunoSEQ multiplex PCR, and TCRdb's table has in-frame clones only and misses some. The sample records some 2.1 million clones, about 95% being singletons. The sequencing sample was made of naive CD8+ T cells sorted from blood. These TCRs come from a young man in good health.

This clone has only a few counts. The chain uses TRBV9 and TRBJ1-4, with 7 bases fitting TRBD1. The CDR3 sequence is 15 residues long. CDR1 and CDR2 from the germline V gene are SGDLS and YYNGEE. V dropped 4 bases and J dropped 3; count of bases not matched to a gene: 6. This CDR3 is CASSSWTGANEKLFF. CDR3 DNA sequence: TGTGCCAGCAGCTCCTGGACAGGCGCTAATGAAAAACTGTTTTTT.

To note about this clone: This specimen includes other DNA sequences encoding the same CDR3. J is TRBJ2-7 and V is TRBV27; TRBD1 matches at 7 bases. The trim removed 3 bases at V and 4 bases at J, leaving 0 bases unmatched. The V gene's germline CDR1 is MNHEY and CDR2 SMNVEV (reference sequence). This CDR3 is 12 amino acids long. The CDR3 reads CASSFRGYEQYF. CDR3 nucleotides: TGTGCCAGCAGTTTCAGGGGGTACGAGCAGTACTTC.

A note on this clone: This same CDR3 is encoded by further DNA sequences in the sample. This chain uses TRBV9 with TRBJ2-3; no clear D gene. Trimming cost V 0 bases and J 5 bases, with 4 bases left between them. CDR1 and CDR2 from the germline V gene are SGDLS and YYNGEE. The CDR3 runs to 12 residues. This chain's CDR3 is CASSVAGDTQYF. CDR3 nucleotide sequence: TGTGCCAGCAGCGTAGCTGGAGATACGCAGTATTTT.

This sequence joins TRBV29-1 and TRBJ2-7; 10 bases align to TRBD1. The CDR3 consists of 15 residues. Germline CDR1 SQVTM, CDR2 ANQGSEA. Germline trimming cut 3 bases from V and 2 bases from J; bases unmatched to any gene: 7. The CDR3 spells CSVEGQGLLPYEQYF. The DNA for the CDR3 is TGCAGCGTTGAGGGACAGGGGCTCCTTCCCTACGAGCAGTACTTC.

The chain joins TRBV12-5 to TRBJ1-1; D possibly corresponds to TRBD1 (5 bases). From germline, CDR1 is LGHNT and CDR2 FRNRAP. This CDR3 contains 12 residues. With 11 bases removed from V and 0 bases from J, the gap between germline ends came to 10 bases. The CDR3 nucleotides are TGTGCTTCGGGGCGGCTGAACACTGAAGCTTTCTTT. It translates to CASGRLNTEAFF.

The chain joins TRBV28 to TRBJ2-7, with D possibly TRBD2 on 7 matching bases. V was pared by 6 bases and J by 6 bases, with 15 bases between. This CDR3 is 13 amino acids long. In germline, CDR1 is MDHEN, CDR2 SYDVKM. The CDR3 DNA follows: TGTGCCAGCAGCATATACAGGGAGGGCGAGCAGTACTTC. Translating it yields CASSIYREGEQYF.

The V gene is TRBV5-1, the J gene TRBJ2-1; a weak D match, TRBD2 (6 bases). V lost 0 bases and J lost 9, with 13 bases in between. Germline-derived CDR1 and CDR2 are SGHRS and YFSETQ. There are 14 residues in the CDR3. DNA for the CDR3: TGCGCCAGCAGCTTGGAGCTAGCGTACGCTGAGCAGTTCTTC. This encodes CASSLELAYAEQFF.

For the CDR3, the DNA is TGTGCCTGCCGGGGTATGCCGGGGGGGCCCCCCTACGAGCAGTACTTC. It translates to CACRGMPGGPPYEQYF. This chain uses TRBV11-2 with TRBJ2-7; TRBD2 aligns across 8 bases. In germline, CDR1 is SGHAT, CDR2 FQNNGV. V shed 11 bases and J 2 bases; nucleotides not matched to a gene: 17. This CDR3 spans 16 amino acids.

The CDR3 coding sequence is TGTGCCAGCAGCCTAATGGGCTCCTACAATGAGCAGTTCTTC. Amino acid sequence: CASSLMGSYNEQFF. The rearrangement links TRBV6-5 to TRBJ2-1, with D uncertain. There are 14 residues in the CDR3. Germline V lookup: CDR1 MNHEY, CDR2 SVGAGI. V dropped 6 bases and J dropped 0 bases, with 9 bases sitting between them.

The genes are TRBV5-1 and TRBJ2-5; TRBD2 matches 10 bases. The CDR3 covers 19 residues. From germline, CDR1 is SGHRS and CDR2 YFSETQ. Unmatched junction bases numbered 20, after V lost 5 bases and J lost 4 bases. CDR3 amino acids: CASRVGFGLAESFAETQYF. CDR3 sequence (DNA): TGCGCCAGCAGGGTGGGATTCGGACTAGCGGAATCCTTCGCAGAGACCCAGTACTTC.

The V call is TRBV11-2, the J call TRBJ2-7; 8 bases align to TRBD2. From germline, CDR1 is SGHAT and CDR2 FQNNGV. The CDR3 has 17 amino acids. Trimming removed 6 bases from V and 2 bases from J; junction bases left unmatched: 15. The CDR3: CASSSLAGPFGTYEQYF. DNA of the CDR3: TGTGCCAGCAGTTCTTTAGCGGGACCCTTCGGAACCTACGAGCAGTACTTC.

The V gene is TRBV18, the J gene TRBJ2-3; 8 bases are a match to TRBD2. The germline CDR1 and CDR2 sequences are KGHSH and LQKENI. Losses at the gene ends were 1 base for V and 5 bases for J; bases not matched to a gene: 5. The CDR3 is 15 residues long. This CDR3 is CASSPRAGAGDTQYF. The CDR3 DNA sequence: TGTGCCAGCTCACCACGAGCGGGAGCTGGAGATACGCAGTATTTT. Variable domain in full (rest from reference TRBV18 and TRBJ2-3): NAGVMQNPRHLVRRRGQEARLRCSPMKGHSHVYWYRQLPEEGLKFMVYLQKENIIDESGMPKERFSAEFPKEGPSILRIQQVVRGDSAAYFCASSPRAGAGDTQYFGPGTRLTVL.

This rearrangement joins TRBV13 to TRBJ2-7; D uncertain. CDR1 and CDR2 from the germline V gene are PRHDT and FYEKMQ (reference sequence). V lost 8 bases, J lost 0 bases, and 11 bases lay in between. The CDR3 is made up of 13 amino acids. For the CDR3, the DNA is TGTGCCAGCGGCCCCGTGGGCTCCTACGAGCAGTACTTC. The encoded protein is CASGPVGSYEQYF. Supplemented by reference TRBV13 and TRBJ2-7, the full variable domain reads AAGVIQSPRHLIKEKRETATLKCYPIPRHDTVYWYQQGPGQDPQFLISFYEKMQSDKGSIPDRFSAQQFSDYHSELNMSSLELGDSALYFCASGPVGSYEQYFGPGTRLTVT.

The chain employs TRBV25-1 and TRBJ2-2; D may be TRBD2 (5 bases). The CDR3 spans 16 residues. Germline V lookup: CDR1 MGHDK, CDR2 SYGVNS. The V and J ends lost 6 bases and 4 bases respectively, with 18 bases between them. CDR3 nucleotide sequence: TGTGCCAGCAGGATTACCGGGCCCGAGGGCACCGGGGAGCTGTTTTTT. Its protein is CASRITGPEGTGELFF.

This chain uses TRBV6-1 with TRBJ2-1; D is possibly TRBD1 or TRBD2 (5 bases each). The CDR3 has 12 amino acids. V shed 10 bases and J shed 12 bases, with 19 bases lying between them. Germline CDR1 and CDR2: MNHNS and SASEGT. The CDR3 spells CATLLWDGGQFF. The CDR3 nucleotides read TGTGCCACCCTCCTATGGGACGGCGGGCAGTTCTTC.

The count of this clone is one. V is TRBV5-4 and J is TRBJ1-1; 7 nucleotides agree with TRBD1. Germline CDR1 reads SGHNT; CDR2 reads YYREEE (reference sequence). The ends lost 6 bases at V and 3 bases at J; junction bases unmatched: 8. CDR3 length: 14 amino acids. In DNA form, the CDR3 reads TGTGCCAGCACCAAAACAGGGGATCACACTGAAGCTTTCTTT. Residues: CASTKTGDHTEAFF.

V usage is TRBV2 and J usage is TRBJ2-7, with D possibly being TRBD1 or TRBD2 (5 bases each). Deletions cut 4 bases from V and 4 bases from J, with 11 bases between. The CDR3 runs to 13 residues. CDR1 is SNHLY and CDR2 is FYNNEI in the germline V gene. The CDR3 DNA sequence: TGTGCCAGCAGTGCGGGACCAAATTACGAGCAGTACTTC. Its protein is CASSAGPNYEQYF.

As regards this clone: This specimen includes other DNA sequences encoding the same CDR3. The chain combines TRBV19 with TRBJ2-7, with a tentative D call TRBD1 (5 bases). The CDR3 runs to 14 residues. Trimming cost V 2 bases and J 0 bases, with 8 bases left between them. In germline, CDR1 is LNHDA, CDR2 SQIVND (reference sequence). The CDR3 here is CASSITDSSYEQYF. As DNA, the CDR3 is TGTGCCAGTAGTATAACCGACAGCTCCTACGAGCAGTACTTC.

The gene calls are TRBV23-1 and TRBJ2-1, with D perhaps matching TRBD2 (6 bases). TRBV23-1 is reported as an ORF; its role is uncertain. There are 15 residues in the CDR3. V was cut by 4 bases and J by 4 bases, with 14 bases left in between. The CDR3 nucleotides read TGCGCCAGCAGTCCCGACGGGAGTGCGTACAATGAGCAGTTCTTC. It specifies CASSPDGSAYNEQFF.

V usage is TRBV7-9 and J usage is TRBJ2-7, with 10 bases identical to TRBD1. V lost 4 bases and J lost 2; bases outside the gene matches: 5. This CDR3 region has 15 residues. Per the germline V gene, CDR1 is SEHNR and CDR2 is FQNEAQ (reference sequence). CDR3: CASSSGTGVPYEQYF. The DNA for the CDR3 is TGTGCCAGCAGCTCCGGGACAGGGGTTCCCTACGAGCAGTACTTC. The full variable domain, completed using reference TRBV7-9 and TRBJ2-7, is DTGVSQNPRHKITKRGQNVTFRCDPISEHNRLYWYRQTLGQGPEFLTYFQNEAQLEKSRLLSDRFSAERPKGSFSTLEIQRTEQGDSAMYLCASSSGTGVPYEQYFGPGTRLTVT.

The sample holds one count of this clone. The chain combines TRBV14 with TRBJ1-6, with 9 bases aligning to TRBD1. The CDR3 is made up of 13 amino acids. Germline V gives CDR1 SGHDN, CDR2 FVKESK. V shed 4 bases and J 13 bases; nucleotides not matched to a gene: 5. CDR3 protein: CASSPRTGAPLHF. The CDR3 DNA sequence: TGTGCCAGCAGCCCTCGGACAGGGGCCCCCCTCCACTTT.